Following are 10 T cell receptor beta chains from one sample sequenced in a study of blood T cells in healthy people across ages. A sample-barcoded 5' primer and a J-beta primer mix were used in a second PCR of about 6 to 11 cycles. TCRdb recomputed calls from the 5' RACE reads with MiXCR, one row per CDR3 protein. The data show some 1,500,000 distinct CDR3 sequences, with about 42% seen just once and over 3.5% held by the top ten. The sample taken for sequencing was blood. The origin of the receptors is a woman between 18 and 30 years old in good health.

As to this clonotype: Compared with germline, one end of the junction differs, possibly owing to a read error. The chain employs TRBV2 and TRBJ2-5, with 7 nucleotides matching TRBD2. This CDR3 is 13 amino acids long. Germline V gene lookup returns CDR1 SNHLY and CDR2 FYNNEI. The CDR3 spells CASSPGTIGEQYF. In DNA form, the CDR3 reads TGTGCCAGCAGCCCAGGGACTATCGGTGAGCAGTACTTT.

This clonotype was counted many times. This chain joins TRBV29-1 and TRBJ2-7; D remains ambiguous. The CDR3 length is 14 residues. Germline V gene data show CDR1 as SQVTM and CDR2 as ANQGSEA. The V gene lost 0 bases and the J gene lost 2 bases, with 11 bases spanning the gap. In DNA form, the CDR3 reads TGCAGCGTTGAAGACGAGGCGGTCGCCTACGAGCAGTACTTC. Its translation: CSVEDEAVAYEQYF.

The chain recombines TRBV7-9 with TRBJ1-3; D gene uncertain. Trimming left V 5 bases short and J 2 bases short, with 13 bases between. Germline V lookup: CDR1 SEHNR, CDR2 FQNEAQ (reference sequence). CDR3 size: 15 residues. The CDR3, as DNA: TGTGCCAGCAGCCCCCGACGTTTAACTGGAAACACCATATATTTT. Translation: CASSPRRLTGNTIYF.

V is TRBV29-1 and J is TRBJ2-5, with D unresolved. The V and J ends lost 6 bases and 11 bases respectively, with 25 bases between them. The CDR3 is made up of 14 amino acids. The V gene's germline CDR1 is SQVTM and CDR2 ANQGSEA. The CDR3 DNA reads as TGCAGCGTCCGTCCGGGTCTAACAGACAATGAGCAGTACTTC. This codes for CSVRPGLTDNEQYF.

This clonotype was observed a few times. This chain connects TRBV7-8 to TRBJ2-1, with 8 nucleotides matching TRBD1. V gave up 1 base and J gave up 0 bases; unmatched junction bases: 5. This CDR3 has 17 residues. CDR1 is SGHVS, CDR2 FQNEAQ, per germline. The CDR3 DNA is TGTGCCAGCAGCTTAGGACCCGGGACAGGCTCCTACAATGAGCAGTTCTTC. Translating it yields CASSLGPGTGSYNEQFF. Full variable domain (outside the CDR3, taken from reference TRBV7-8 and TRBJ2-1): GAGVSQSPRYKVAKRGQDVALRCDPISGHVSLFWYQQALGQGPEFLTYFQNEAQLDKSGLPSDRFFAERPEGSVSTLKIQRTQQEDSAVYLCASSLGPGTGSYNEQFFGPGTRLTVL.

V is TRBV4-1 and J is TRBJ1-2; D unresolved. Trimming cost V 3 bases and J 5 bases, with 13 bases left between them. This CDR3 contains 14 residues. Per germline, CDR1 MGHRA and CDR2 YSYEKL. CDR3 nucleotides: TGCGCCAGCAGCCAGGCTGAGAGCGCTTATGGCTACACCTTC. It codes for CASSQAESAYGYTF.

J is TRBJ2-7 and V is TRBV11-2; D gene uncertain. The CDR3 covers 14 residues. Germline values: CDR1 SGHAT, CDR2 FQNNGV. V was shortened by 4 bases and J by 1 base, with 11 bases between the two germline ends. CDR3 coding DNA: TGTGCCAGCAGCTGGGCTGCCAGGTCCTACGAGCAGTACTTC. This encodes CASSWAARSYEQYF.

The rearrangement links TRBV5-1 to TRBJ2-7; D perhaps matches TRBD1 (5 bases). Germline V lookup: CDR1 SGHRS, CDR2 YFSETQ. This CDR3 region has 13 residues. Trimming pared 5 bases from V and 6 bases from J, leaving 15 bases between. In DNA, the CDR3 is TGCGCCAGCAGGAAACAGCAGGGTGGCGAGCAGTACTTC. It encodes CASRKQQGGEQYF.

CDR3: CASSVGKLETQYF. The CDR3, as DNA: TGTGCCAGCAGCGTGGGGAAACTAGAGACCCAGTACTTC. This chain joins TRBV7-2 and TRBJ2-5; D gene uncertain. The germline gives CDR1 SGHTA, CDR2 FQGNSA. The CDR3 is 13 amino acids. The V end lost 5 bases, the J end lost 4 bases, and 11 bases lay between the germline ends.

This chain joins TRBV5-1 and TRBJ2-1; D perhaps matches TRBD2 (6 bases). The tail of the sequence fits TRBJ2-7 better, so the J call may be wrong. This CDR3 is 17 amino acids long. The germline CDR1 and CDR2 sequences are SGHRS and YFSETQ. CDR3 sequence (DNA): TGCGCCAGCAGCCGGGGAACGGAGGGCCTGTCCTACAATGAGCAGTACTTC. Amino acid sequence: CASSRGTEGLSYNEQYF.